Listed below are T cell receptor beta chains from one sample, sequenced in a study of shared clonotypes between healthy human individuals. Repertoires were generated with immunoSEQ multiplex PCR, while TCRdb's copy carries only in-frame clones and drops some. The table lists millions of clones, over 90% of them singletons. Sample: naive CD4+ T cells from PBMCs. These receptors were taken from a man younger than 30 in good health. Some clones in this sample may be carry-over from other donors' samples. The CDR3 runs from the conserved cysteine through the conserved F or W. The D gene is left open where the match is weak. Only part of the rows carry a size: once, few, many, or a class if the clone is expanded.

CAWSEGPPLYNEQFF | TGTGCCTGGAGCGAAGGACCCCCGTTATACAATGAGCAGTTCTTC | NA | NA | TRBJ2-1 | TRBV30
CASSLDQTGAQYF | TGTGCCAGCAGCCTCGACCAAACCGGCGCGCAGTATTTT | NA | NA | TRBJ2-3 | TRBV7-3
CASSKSRGLGNQPQHF | TGTGCCAGTAGTAAATCCAGGGGGCTTGGCAATCAGCCCCAGCATTTT | NA | TRBD1 | TRBJ1-5 | TRBV19
CASSTRQGVGAINQPQHF | TGTGCCAGTAGCACCCGACAGGGCGTTGGGGCAATCAATCAGCCCCAGCATTTT | NA | TRBD1 | TRBJ1-5 | TRBV19
CASGTPGPPYEQYF | TGTGCCAGCGGAACTCCGGGACCACCCTACGAGCAGTACTTC | NA | NA | TRBJ2-7 | TRBV25-1
CASSSRSRGPANEQFF | TGTGCCAGCAGCTCTAGGTCCAGGGGACCCGCCAATGAGCAGTTCTTC | NA | NA | TRBJ2-1 | TRBV21-1
CASQATEILQGGRYGYTF | TGTGCCAGCCAAGCCACTGAAATATTACAGGGGGGTCGCTATGGCTACACCTTC | NA | TRBD1 | TRBJ1-2 | TRBV28
CASSYRVGGAEKLFF | TGTGCCAGCAGTTATCGAGTTGGTGGGGCTGAAAAACTGTTTTTT | few | NA | TRBJ1-4 | TRBV6-5
CASQRINTEAFF | TGTGCCAGCCAGCGGATTAACACTGAAGCTTTCTTT | once | NA | TRBJ1-1 | TRBV7-2
CASSLGGQGRGYTF | TGTGCCAGCAGCTTAGGGGGACAGGGACGGGGCTACACCTTC | NA | TRBD1 | TRBJ1-2 | TRBV7-2
CASSLEGGRETQYF | TGCGCCAGCAGCTTGGAAGGAGGGAGGGAGACCCAGTACTTC | NA | NA | TRBJ2-5 | TRBV5-1
CASSALRGAEYNEQFF | TGTGCCAGCAGCGCACTTAGGGGGGCCGAATACAATGAGCAGTTCTTC | NA | NA | TRBJ2-1 | TRBV11-2
CASIQTGGNEQFF | TGCGCCAGCATCCAAACAGGGGGAAATGAGCAGTTCTTC | NA | TRBD1 | TRBJ2-1 | TRBV5-1
CASSSAEGAQDTQYF | TGTGCCAGCAGCTCCGCGGAGGGGGCGCAGGATACGCAGTATTTT | NA | NA | TRBJ2-3 | TRBV5-4
CASSLVNTEAFF | TGTGCCAGCTCGCTGGTAAACACTGAAGCTTTCTTT | few | NA | TRBJ1-1 | TRBV18
CASAAFQDRSYEQYF | TGTGCCAGCGCAGCATTCCAGGACCGAAGCTACGAGCAGTACTTC | NA | NA | TRBJ2-7 | TRBV18
CASSEAGQLNQPQHF | TGCGCCAGCAGCGAGGCGGGGCAGCTCAATCAGCCCCAGCATTTT | NA | NA | TRBJ1-5 | TRBV5-1
CASSLKDSGYGYTF | TGTGCCAGCAGTTTAAAGGACAGTGGCTATGGCTACACCTTC | NA | NA | TRBJ1-2 | TRBV27
CASSESEGQPFTDTQYF | TGCGCCAGCAGTGAGTCGGAGGGCCAACCTTTCACAGATACGCAGTATTTT | once | NA | TRBJ2-3 | TRBV10-1
CASRIGPGNTGELFF | TGCGCCAGCAGGATTGGACCGGGGAACACCGGGGAGCTGTTTTTT | once | NA | TRBJ2-2 | TRBV5-1
CASSLLSRESYNEQFF | TGTGCCAGCAGTTTACTAAGTCGGGAGTCCTACAATGAGCAGTTCTTC | NA | NA | TRBJ2-1 | TRBV27
CATSGGGTTNEKLFF | TGTGCCACCAGCGGCGGGGGTACAACTAATGAAAAACTGTTTTTT | NA | NA | TRBJ1-4 | TRBV15
CASRDRQGGGETQYF | TGTGCCAGCAGGGATCGACAGGGGGGGGGAGAGACCCAGTACTTC | NA | TRBD1 | TRBJ2-5 | TRBV28
CASSFFGDPFYEQYF | TGTGCCAGCAGCTTTTTCGGGGACCCTTTCTACGAGCAGTACTTC | NA | NA | TRBJ2-7 | TRBV11-2
CASSLAPGGQPQHF | TGTGCCAGCAGCTTAGCACCGGGGGGGCAGCCCCAGCATTTT | NA | NA | TRBJ1-5 | TRBV11-2
CASSLRNFSPDPYNEQFF | TGTGCCAGCAGCCTGAGGAACTTTTCGCCTGATCCCTACAATGAGCAGTTCTTC | once | NA | TRBJ2-1 | TRBV27
CASSSRTGLNWYEQYF | TGTGCCAGCAGTTCTAGGACAGGGCTCAATTGGTACGAGCAGTACTTC | once | TRBD1 | TRBJ2-7 | TRBV28
CASSPVGAVETQYF | TGTGCCAGCTCACCAGTCGGCGCTGTGGAGACCCAGTACTTC | once | NA | TRBJ2-5 | TRBV18
CASSMKGADNQPQHF | TGTGCCAGTAGTATGAAAGGGGCAGACAATCAGCCCCAGCATTTT | NA | NA | TRBJ1-5 | TRBV19
CASSHPPSGGGSEQYF | TGTGCCAGCAGCCATCCGCCCAGCGGGGGGGGTTCTGAGCAGTACTTC | NA | TRBD2 | TRBJ2-7 | TRBV5-4
CAARDRDNGELFF | TGTGCCGCCAGGGACAGGGACAACGGGGAGCTGTTTTTT | once | TRBD1 | TRBJ2-2 | TRBV19
CASSLPGTGPEKLFF | TGCGCCAGCAGCCTACCCGGGACAGGCCCCGAAAAACTGTTTTTT | NA | TRBD1 | TRBJ1-4 | TRBV4-1
CATGDRATEAFF | TGTGCCACCGGGGACAGGGCCACTGAAGCTTTCTTT | NA | TRBD1 | TRBJ1-1 | TRBV19
CASSLMFVYSGNTGELFF | TGTGCCAGCAGCTTAATGTTTGTGTATTCGGGAAACACCGGGGAGCTGTTTTTT | NA | NA | TRBJ2-2 | TRBV7-2
CASSLGPQRTGRPYGYTF | TGTGCCAGCAGCTTAGGCCCCCAGCGGACAGGACGTCCATATGGCTACACCTTC | NA | TRBD1 | TRBJ1-2 | TRBV13
CASSNIGRGPCGELFF | TGTGCCAGCAGCAACATAGGCAGGGGGCCGTGCGGGGAGCTGTTTTTT | NA | NA | TRBJ2-2 | TRBV21-1
CASSRGTVNTEAFF | TGTGCCAGTAGTAGGGGGACAGTGAACACTGAAGCTTTCTTT | once | TRBD1 | TRBJ1-1 | TRBV19